Below, 18 T cell receptor beta chains from the same sample are listed, as sequenced in a study of cytomegalovirus exposure and HLA in healthy donors. 60 Vbeta and 13 Jbeta primers were used in PCR. Method: immunoSEQ multiplex PCR; TCRdb's copy keeps in-frame clones and lacks some. This table has about 130,000 clones, roughly four fifths appearing once. Sequences were obtained from PBMCs. The source is a woman aged 50 to 65 in good health and CMV-seropositive.

The CDR3 region is CARRPQGYGYTF. The CDR3 nucleotides are TGTGCCAGACGGCCCCAGGGCTATGGCTACACCTTC. This chain links TRBV21-1 with TRBJ1-2; the tabulated D call, TRBD1, remains unverified against the DNA. TRBV21-1 is annotated as a pseudogene. This CDR3 spans 12 amino acids.

The chain has TRBV5-1 and TRBJ2-7, with TRBD1 as a possible D gene (5 bases). The CDR3 covers 15 residues. Germline V gene data show CDR1 as SGHRS and CDR2 as YFSETQ. V was pared by 0 bases and J by 3 bases, with 13 bases between. Written as DNA, the CDR3 is TGCGCCAGCAGCTTGGGTCAGGGTCCGGACTACGAGCAGTACTTC. The encoded protein is CASSLGQGPDYEQYF.

This clone was seen many times. This chain uses TRBV27 with TRBJ1-1; a weak D match, TRBD1 (5 bases). The CDR3 is 16 amino acids. V lost 1 base and J 2 bases, leaving 14 bases between the germline ends. Germline CDR1 and CDR2: MNHEY and SMNVEV (reference sequence). The CDR3 protein is CASSLLITGGNTEAFF. CDR3 nucleotide sequence: TGTGCCAGCAGTTTATTGATAACGGGGGGAAACACTGAAGCTTTCTTT.

The chain combines TRBV6-1 with TRBJ2-4; 10 nucleotides agree with TRBD2. The J segment lost 0 bases and the V segment lost 2 bases, leaving 4 bases of the junction unmatched. The CDR3 runs 17 residues. In germline, CDR1 is MNHNS, CDR2 SASEGT. In nucleotides, the CDR3 is TGTGCCAGCAGTGAATATAGCGGGGGGATAGCCAAAAACATTCAGTACTTC. Its translation is CASSEYSGGIAKNIQYF.

The chain employs TRBV5-1 and TRBJ2-3; TRBD2 is a possible D gene (5 bases). The germline V and J ends were trimmed by 0 bases and 5 bases, with 13 bases remaining between them. The V gene's germline CDR1 is SGHRS and CDR2 YFSETQ. CDR3 length: 15 amino acids. The CDR3 region has the DNA TGCGCCAGCAGCTTGGACGGGGATTCGGGAGATACGCAGTATTTT. As protein: CASSLDGDSGDTQYF.

J is TRBJ2-7 and V is TRBV10-1; 10 nucleotides match TRBD2. V was clipped by 0 bases and J by 5 bases; unmatched bases: 4. The CDR3 runs to 15 residues. CDR1 WNHNN and CDR2 SYGVQD come from the germline V gene (reference sequence). CDR3 nucleotide sequence: TGCGCCAGCAGTGAGTCGATCCTAGCGGGGGACGAGCAGTACTTC. Translation gives CASSESILAGDEQYF.

V usage is TRBV10-3 and J usage is TRBJ2-7, with a tentative D call TRBD2 (5 bases). The V gene's germline CDR1 is ENHRY and CDR2 SYGVKD. CDR3 length: 13 amino acids. V was trimmed by 6 bases and J by 1 base, leaving 10 bases between them. The CDR3 loop reads CAIREDGSYEQYF. In nucleotides, the CDR3 is TGTGCCATCAGGGAGGACGGGTCCTACGAGCAGTACTTC.

The chain couples TRBV5-4 to TRBJ2-2, with TRBD2 identical over 7 bases. This CDR3 spans 15 amino acids. Trimming took 3 bases from V and 6 from J; bases not matched to a gene: 8. The germline CDR1 and CDR2 sequences are SGHNT and YYREEE (reference sequence). The CDR3 here is CASSWDLGGAGELFF. The CDR3 DNA reads TGTGCCAGCAGCTGGGACCTGGGGGGGGCCGGGGAGCTGTTTTTT.

The chain combines TRBV5-4 with TRBJ2-5, with 10 nucleotides matching TRBD2. Germline CDR1 SGHNT, CDR2 YYREEE (reference sequence). CDR3 length equals 16 residues. V lost 0 bases and J lost 2; bases outside the gene matches: 4. The CDR3 nucleotides read TGTGCCAGCAGCTTGGCGGCTAGCGGGGGTCAAGAGACCCAGTACTTC. Translating gives CASSLAASGGQETQYF.

The sample holds a few counts of this clone. V and J are TRBV6-5 and TRBJ2-3, with D maybe TRBD2 (7 bases). With 0 bases removed from V and 4 bases from J, the gap between germline ends came to 14 bases. Germline CDR1 reads MNHEY; CDR2 reads SVGAGI. This CDR3 is 16 amino acids long. In nucleotides, the CDR3 is TGTGCCAGCAGTTACTCCCGATTAGGGGGGGCAGATACGCAGTATTTT. Translation: CASSYSRLGGADTQYF.

This chain joins TRBV7-7 and TRBJ2-1, with TRBD2 identical over 8 bases. The CDR3 has 16 amino acids. The germline V gene has CDR1 SSHAT and CDR2 FNYEAQ (reference sequence). J gave up 10 bases and V 5 bases, and 16 bases lay outside the gene matches. CDR3 sequence: CASSPTASGPREEQFF. The CDR3 nucleotides read TGTGCCAGCAGCCCGACAGCTAGCGGGCCGAGGGAAGAGCAGTTCTTC.

V usage is TRBV2 and J usage is TRBJ2-4, with a weak D call TRBD2 (5 bases). CDR1 is SNHLY and CDR2 is FYNNEI in the germline V gene. Trimming removed 0 bases at V and 6 bases at J, with 6 bases between. The CDR3 extends over 13 amino acids. The CDR3 region is CASSEARGNIQYF. CDR3 nucleotide sequence: TGTGCCAGCAGTGAAGCTCGGGGAAACATTCAGTACTTC.

V gene TRBV30 combines with J gene TRBJ1-5; no reliable D call. The CDR3 extends over 12 amino acids. Looked up from germline, CDR1 is GTSNPN and CDR2 is SVGIG (reference sequence). V was clipped by 4 bases and J by 5 bases, with 9 bases between them. The CDR3 DNA follows: TGTGCCTGGAACCTAGGAGATCAGCCCCAGCATTTT. Its protein is CAWNLGDQPQHF.

This clone appeared once. This chain uses TRBV6-5 with TRBJ1-1, with D possibly being TRBD1 (5 bases). The CDR3 is 14 residues long. The V end was cut by 8 bases, the J end by 4 bases, with 17 bases between. Germline loops: CDR1 MNHEY, CDR2 SVGAGI. The CDR3 coding sequence is TGTGCCAGCGGTCGCCTGAGGAGGGGCACTGAAGCTTTCTTT. Its translation: CASGRLRRGTEAFF.

V usage is TRBV5-6 and J usage is TRBJ1-2; D perhaps matches TRBD1 (6 bases). Germline CDR1 reads SGHDT; CDR2 reads YYEEEE. The CDR3 is made up of 17 amino acids. Trimming took 0 bases from V and 4 from J, leaving 19 bases between them. The CDR3 coding sequence is TGTGCCAGCAGCTTGGTTAACGAGGGCAGGGGACCCTATGGCTACACCTTC. It encodes CASSLVNEGRGPYGYTF.

J is TRBJ1-3 and V is TRBV19, with D perhaps TRBD1 (5 bases). The germline V gene encodes CDR1 LNHDA and CDR2 SQIVND (reference sequence). The CDR3 has 16 amino acids. V dropped 3 bases and J dropped 2 bases, with 14 bases sitting between them. CDR3 DNA: TGTGCCAGTAGTATCCGGCTGGCAGGGACTGGAAACACCATATATTTT. Its translation is CASSIRLAGTGNTIYF.

V usage is TRBV9 and J usage is TRBJ2-7; weak D call: TRBD1 (6 bases). The CDR3 loop spans 16 amino acids. Germline assignment: CDR1 SGDLS and CDR2 YYNGEE. Trimming removed 4 bases at V and 4 bases at J, with 21 bases between. CDR3 residues: CASSPTPEQGWYEQYF. The CDR3 nucleotides read TGTGCCAGCAGCCCCACCCCCGAACAGGGCTGGTACGAGCAGTACTTC. The complete variable domain, with remaining parts taken from reference TRBV9 and TRBJ2-7, reads DSGVTQTPKHLITATGQRVTLRCSPRSGDLSVYWYQQSLDQGLQFLIQYYNGEERAKGNILERFSAQQFPDLHSELNLSSLELGDSALYFCASSPTPEQGWYEQYFGPGTRLTVT.

The chain combines TRBV11-2 with TRBJ2-5; TRBD2 aligns across 8 bases. Germline V gene data show CDR1 as SGHAT and CDR2 as FQNNGV. V was pared by 0 bases and J by 4 bases, with 4 bases of the junction left unmatched. There are 15 residues in the CDR3. CDR3 in DNA: TGTGCCAGCAGCTTAGACCCGGGGGGGGGAGAGACCCAGTACTTC. Translating it yields CASSLDPGGGETQYF.